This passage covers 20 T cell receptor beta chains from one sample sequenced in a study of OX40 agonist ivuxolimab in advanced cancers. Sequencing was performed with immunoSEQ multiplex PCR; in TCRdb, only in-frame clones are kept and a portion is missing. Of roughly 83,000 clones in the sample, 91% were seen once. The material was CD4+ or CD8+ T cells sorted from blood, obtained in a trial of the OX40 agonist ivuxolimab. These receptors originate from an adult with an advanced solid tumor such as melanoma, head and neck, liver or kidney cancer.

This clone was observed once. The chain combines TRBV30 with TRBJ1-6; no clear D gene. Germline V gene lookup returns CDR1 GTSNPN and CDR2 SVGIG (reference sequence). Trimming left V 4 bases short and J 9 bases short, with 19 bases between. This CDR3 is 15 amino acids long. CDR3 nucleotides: TGTGCCTGGAAGTGGAGGACTCCCACTGGTTCACCCCTCCACTTT. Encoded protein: CAWKWRTPTGSPLHF.

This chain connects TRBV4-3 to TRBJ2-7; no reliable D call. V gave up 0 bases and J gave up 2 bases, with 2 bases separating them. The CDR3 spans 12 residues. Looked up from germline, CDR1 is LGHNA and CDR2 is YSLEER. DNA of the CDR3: TGCGCCAGCAGCCAAGACACCTACGAGCAGTACGTC. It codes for CASSQDTYEQYV.

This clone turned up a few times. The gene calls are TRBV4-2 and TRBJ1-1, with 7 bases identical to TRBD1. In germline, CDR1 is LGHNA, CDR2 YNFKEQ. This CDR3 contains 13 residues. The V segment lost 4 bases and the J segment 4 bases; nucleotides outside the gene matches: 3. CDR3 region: CASSRQGGTEAFF. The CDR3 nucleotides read TGTGCCAGCAGCCGACAGGGAGGCACTGAAGCTTTCTTT.

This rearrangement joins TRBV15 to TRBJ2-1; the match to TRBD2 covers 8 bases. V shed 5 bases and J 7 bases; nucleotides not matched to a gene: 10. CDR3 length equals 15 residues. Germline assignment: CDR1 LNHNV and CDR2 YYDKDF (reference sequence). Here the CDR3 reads CATSGLAGTSNEQFF. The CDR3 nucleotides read TGTGCCACCAGCGGCTTAGCGGGGACAAGTAATGAGCAGTTCTTC.

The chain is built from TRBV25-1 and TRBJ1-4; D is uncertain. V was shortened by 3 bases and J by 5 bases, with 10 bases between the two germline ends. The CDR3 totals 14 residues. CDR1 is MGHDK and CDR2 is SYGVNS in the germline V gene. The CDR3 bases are TGTGCCAGCAGTGAGCTGGGCCCAAATGAAAAACTGTTTTTT. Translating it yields CASSELGPNEKLFF.

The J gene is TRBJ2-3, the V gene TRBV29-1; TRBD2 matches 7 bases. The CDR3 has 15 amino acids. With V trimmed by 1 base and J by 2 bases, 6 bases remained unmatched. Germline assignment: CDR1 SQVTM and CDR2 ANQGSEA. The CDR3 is CSVEVLAEFTDTQYF. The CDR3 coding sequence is TGCAGCGTTGAAGTCCTAGCGGAGTTCACAGATACGCAGTATTTT.

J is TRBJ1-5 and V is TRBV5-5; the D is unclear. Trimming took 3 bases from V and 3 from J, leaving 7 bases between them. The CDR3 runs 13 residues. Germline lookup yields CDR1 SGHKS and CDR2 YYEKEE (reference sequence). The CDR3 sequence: CASSWRVNQPQHF. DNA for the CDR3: TGTGCCAGCAGCTGGAGAGTCAATCAGCCCCAGCATTTT.

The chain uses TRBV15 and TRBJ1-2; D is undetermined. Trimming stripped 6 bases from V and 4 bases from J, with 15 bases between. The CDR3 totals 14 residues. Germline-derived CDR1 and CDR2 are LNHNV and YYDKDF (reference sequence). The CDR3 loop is CATSPPEGSYGYTF. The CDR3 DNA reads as TGTGCCACCAGTCCTCCGGAGGGTAGCTATGGCTACACCTTC.

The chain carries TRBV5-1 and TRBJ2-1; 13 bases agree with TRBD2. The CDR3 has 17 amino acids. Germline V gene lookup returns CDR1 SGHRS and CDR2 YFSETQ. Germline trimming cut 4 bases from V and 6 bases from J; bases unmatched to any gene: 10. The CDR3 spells CASSPGLAGAEANEQFF. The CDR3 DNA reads TGCGCCAGCAGCCCCGGACTAGCGGGAGCGGAGGCCAATGAGCAGTTCTTC.

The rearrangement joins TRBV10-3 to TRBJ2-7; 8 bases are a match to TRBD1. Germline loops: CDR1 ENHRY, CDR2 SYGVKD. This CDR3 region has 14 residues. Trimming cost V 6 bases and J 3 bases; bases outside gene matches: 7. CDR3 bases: TGTGCCATCAGCAAGACAGGGGAGATCTACGAGCAGTACGTC. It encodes CAISKTGEIYEQYV.

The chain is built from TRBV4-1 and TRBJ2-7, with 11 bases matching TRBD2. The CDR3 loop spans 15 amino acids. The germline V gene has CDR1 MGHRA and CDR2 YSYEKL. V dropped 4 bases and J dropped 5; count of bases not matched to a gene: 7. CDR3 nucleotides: TGCGCCAGCAGCCGCCTAGCGGGGGGATACGACGAGCAGTACTTC. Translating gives CASSRLAGGYDEQYF.

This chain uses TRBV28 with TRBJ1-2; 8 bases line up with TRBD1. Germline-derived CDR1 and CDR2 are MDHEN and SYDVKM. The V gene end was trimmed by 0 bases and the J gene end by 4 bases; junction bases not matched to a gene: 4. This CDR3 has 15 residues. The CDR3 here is CASSLWEQGVYGYTF. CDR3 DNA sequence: TGTGCCAGCAGTTTATGGGAACAGGGGGTCTATGGCTACACCTTC.

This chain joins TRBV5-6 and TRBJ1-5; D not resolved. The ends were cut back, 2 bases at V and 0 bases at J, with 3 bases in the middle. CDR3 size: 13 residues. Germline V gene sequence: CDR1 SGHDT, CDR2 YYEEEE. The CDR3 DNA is TGTGCCAGCAGCTTCGCTAGCAATCAGCCCCAGCATTTT. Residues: CASSFASNQPQHF.

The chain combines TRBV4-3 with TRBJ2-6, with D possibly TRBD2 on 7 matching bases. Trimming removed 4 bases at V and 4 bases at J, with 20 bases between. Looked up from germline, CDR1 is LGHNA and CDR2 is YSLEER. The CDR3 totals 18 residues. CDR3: CASSPEGGGGHGANVLTF. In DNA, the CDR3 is TGCGCCAGCAGCCCCGAGGGGGGGGGAGGCCACGGGGCCAACGTCCTGACTTTC.

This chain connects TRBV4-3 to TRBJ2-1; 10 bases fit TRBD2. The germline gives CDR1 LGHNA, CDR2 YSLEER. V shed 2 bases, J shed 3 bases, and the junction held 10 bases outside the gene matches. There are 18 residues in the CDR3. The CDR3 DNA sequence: TGCGCCAGCAGCCAACACACTAGCGGGGAAGGAAACTACAATGAGCAGTTCTTC. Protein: CASSQHTSGEGNYNEQFF.

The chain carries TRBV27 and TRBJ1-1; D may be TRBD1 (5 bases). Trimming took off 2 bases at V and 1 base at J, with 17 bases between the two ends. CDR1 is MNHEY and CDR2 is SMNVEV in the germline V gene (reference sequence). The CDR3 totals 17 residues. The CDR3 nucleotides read TGTGCCAGCAGTTTACTTCCAGGGTGGGGTACGAACACTGAAGCTTTCTTT. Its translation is CASSLLPGWGTNTEAFF.

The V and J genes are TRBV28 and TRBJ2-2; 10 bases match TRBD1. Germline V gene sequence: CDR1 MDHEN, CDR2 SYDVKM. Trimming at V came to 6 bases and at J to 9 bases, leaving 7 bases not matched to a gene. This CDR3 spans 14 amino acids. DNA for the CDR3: TGTGCCAGCAGCCCCCCGGGACAGGGGTGGGAGCTGTTTTTT. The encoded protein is CASSPPGQGWELFF.

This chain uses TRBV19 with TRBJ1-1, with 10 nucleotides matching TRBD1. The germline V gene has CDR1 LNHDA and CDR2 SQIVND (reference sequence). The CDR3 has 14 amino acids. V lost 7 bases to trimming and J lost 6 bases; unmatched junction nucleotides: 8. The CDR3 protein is CASNPTGGFSEAFF. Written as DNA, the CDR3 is TGTGCCAGTAATCCGACAGGGGGCTTTTCTGAAGCTTTCTTT.

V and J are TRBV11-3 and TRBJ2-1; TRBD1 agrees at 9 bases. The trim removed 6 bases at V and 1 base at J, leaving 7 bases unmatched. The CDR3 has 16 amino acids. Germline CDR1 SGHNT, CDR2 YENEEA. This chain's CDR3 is CASSSRQGGSYNEQFF. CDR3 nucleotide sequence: TGTGCCAGCAGTTCACGACAGGGGGGATCCTACAATGAGCAGTTCTTC.

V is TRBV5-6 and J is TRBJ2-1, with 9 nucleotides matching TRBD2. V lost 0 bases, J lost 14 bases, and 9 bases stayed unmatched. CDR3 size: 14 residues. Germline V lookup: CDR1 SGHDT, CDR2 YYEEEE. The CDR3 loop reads CASSLAAGGLWEFF. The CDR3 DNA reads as TGTGCCAGCAGCTTGGCCGCGGGGGGGCTCTGGGAGTTCTTC.